Each of the 11 T cell receptor beta chains below was sequenced from the same sample in a study of blood T cell repertoires in COVID-19. Repertoires were generated with immunoSEQ multiplex PCR, while TCRdb's copy carries only in-frame clones and drops some. The repertoire has 200,000 to 300,000 clones, approximately 92% of them found once; the top ten carry around 2.6%. The specimen sequenced was peripheral blood. The receptors originated from a person aged 18-35 years with COVID-19, enrolled during active disease.

The chain has TRBV2 and TRBJ1-5; 8 nucleotides align to TRBD1. The CDR3 runs to 16 residues. The germline V gene has CDR1 SNHLY and CDR2 FYNNEI. The junction had 12 bases not matched to a gene; V was cut back by 6 bases and J by 5 bases. The CDR3 sequence is CASRGQTGGGDQPQHF. The CDR3 DNA reads as TGTGCCAGCAGAGGCCAAACAGGGGGTGGGGATCAGCCCCAGCATTTT.

This chain links TRBV30 with TRBJ1-6; tentative D call: TRBD1 (5 bases). Trimming shortened V by 3 bases and J by 0 bases, and 24 bases separated the two germline ends. Germline CDR1 and CDR2: GTSNPN and SVGIG (reference sequence). CDR3 length equals 20 residues. The CDR3: CAWRTTPGLLNDSYNSPLHF. The CDR3 DNA reads as TGTGCCTGGAGGACGACTCCGGGACTCCTGAATGACTCCTATAATTCACCCCTCCACTTT.

The chain employs TRBV6-5 and TRBJ2-7, with TRBD1 as a possible D gene (5 bases). The CDR3 length is 13 residues. The V and J ends lost 6 bases and 2 bases respectively, with 11 bases between them. Germline CDR1 reads MNHEY; CDR2 reads SVGAGI. The DNA of the CDR3 is TGTGCCAGCAGCCGACAGAGAACCTACGAGCAGTACTTC. Amino acid sequence: CASSRQRTYEQYF.

The chain links TRBV3-1 (or the pseudogene TRBV3-2) to TRBJ2-5; a weak D match, TRBD2 (6 bases). CDR3 length: 15 amino acids. The V and J ends lost 0 bases and 5 bases respectively, with 13 bases between them. Germline V gene data show CDR1 as LGHDT and CDR2 as YNNKEL (reference sequence). CDR3 protein: CASSQEGRDWETQYF. The CDR3 nucleotides are TGTGCCAGCAGCCAAGAGGGCAGGGACTGGGAGACCCAGTACTTC.

The V call is TRBV5-4, the J call TRBJ1-4; 7 bases align to TRBD1. V dropped 5 bases and J dropped 1; count of bases not matched to a gene: 8. CDR1 SGHNT and CDR2 YYREEE come from the germline V gene (reference sequence). CDR3 length equals 16 residues. CDR3 amino acids: CASSEGARVTNEKLFF. CDR3 bases: TGTGCCAGCAGTGAGGGGGCGCGGGTAACTAATGAAAAACTGTTTTTT.

The gene calls are TRBV13 and TRBJ1-6; D ambiguous. The CDR3 contains 13 residues. Germline lookup yields CDR1 PRHDT and CDR2 FYEKMQ (reference sequence). V was shortened by 5 bases and J by 9 bases, with 11 bases between the two germline ends. Here the CDR3 DNA reads TGTGCCAGCAGCCTCGTCCGGGGTTCACCCCTCCACTTT. As protein: CASSLVRGSPLHF.

The gene calls are TRBV7-9 and TRBJ2-1, with TRBD2 matching 8 bases. Germline CDR1 reads SEHNR; CDR2 reads FQNEAQ (reference sequence). J was trimmed by 9 bases and V by 5 bases; bases with no gene match: 6. The CDR3 has 13 amino acids. Here the CDR3 reads CASSRGLVSEQFF. CDR3 nucleotides: TGTGCCAGCAGCAGGGGACTAGTTAGTGAGCAGTTCTTC.

The V call is TRBV12-3 or TRBV12-4, the J call TRBJ1-2; a weak D match, TRBD1 (6 bases). V was cut by 6 bases and J by 6 bases, with 14 bases left in between. This CDR3 has 13 amino acids. CDR3 sequence reads: CASRKQGSDGYTF. In DNA, the CDR3 is TGTGCCAGCAGAAAGCAGGGGAGTGATGGCTACACCTTC.

The V call is TRBV6-6, the J call TRBJ1-1, with 7 bases fitting TRBD1. CDR3 length equals 15 residues. Germline V gene data show CDR1 as MNHNY and CDR2 as SVGAGI (reference sequence). V lost 2 bases to trimming and J lost 4 bases; unmatched junction nucleotides: 7. CDR3 in amino acids: CASSYEGGQLTEAFF. The CDR3 DNA follows: TGTGCCAGCAGTTACGAAGGGGGACAGCTCACTGAAGCTTTCTTT.

This clone was detected once. The chain employs TRBV10-3 and TRBJ2-7; D is uncertain. Deletions cut 3 bases from V and 9 bases from J, with 18 bases between. The CDR3 runs 14 residues. Germline CDR1 is ENHRY and CDR2 is SYGVKD. CDR3 in DNA: TGTGCCATCAGTGACCTTGCCGTGGGCCCCTGGCAGTACTTC. It is translated as CAISDLAVGPWQYF.

CDR3: CASRPSGTGGAEQYF. CDR3 bases: TGTGCCAGCAGACCTTCCGGGACAGGGGGCGCCGAGCAGTACTTC. The gene calls are TRBV5-6 and TRBJ2-7, with 12 bases that match TRBD1. The CDR3 is 15 amino acids. CDR1 SGHDT and CDR2 YYEEEE come from the germline V gene. Germline trimming cut 5 bases from V and 6 bases from J; bases unmatched to any gene: 9.